The 3 T cell receptor beta chains presented below share a single source sample, sequenced in a study of cytomegalovirus exposure and HLA in healthy donors (dated by TCRdb to the late 2010s). The method was the immunoSEQ multiplex PCR assay. For the multiplex PCR, a mixture combining 60 forward primers for TCR Vbeta segments and 13 reverse primers for TCR Jbeta segments was used. The source is immuneACCESS, and TCRdb retained only in-frame sequences with V and J called. Part of the clones is not carried over; for the studies checked, unresolved V genes explain less than half of this, and the remainder is unexplained. The sample records 130,000 or so clones, less than 80% of which are singletons. Less than 5% of the sample lies in the top ten. Sequences were obtained from PBMCs. The receptors were gathered from a man in his fifties in good health and CMV-seropositive.

This chain connects TRBV28 to TRBJ1-3; 7 bases fit TRBD1. Germline assignment: CDR1 MDHEN and CDR2 SYDVKM. The CDR3 length is 13 residues. V lost 6 bases, J lost 4 bases, and 3 bases stayed unmatched. In DNA form, the CDR3 reads TGTGCCAGCAGGCAGGGGGTAGGAAACACCATATATTTT. Protein product: CASRQGVGNTIYF. The full variable domain, in which reference TRBV28 and TRBJ1-3 provide the parts outside the CDR3, is DVKVTQSSRYLVKRTGEKVFLECVQDMDHENMFWYRQDPGLGLRLIYFSYDVKMKEKGDIPEGYSVSREKKERFSLILESASTNQTSMYLCASRQGVGNTIYFGEGSWLTVV.

On this clone itself: An end of the junction does not agree with germline; a read error may underlie this. V is TRBV7-9 and J is TRBJ1-2; 9 bases fit TRBD1. The CDR3 length is 17 residues. CDR1 is SEHNR and CDR2 is FQNEAQ in the germline V gene (reference sequence). CDR3 protein: CSSSPTSGTGLSSGYTF. The CDR3 DNA follows: TGTTCCAGCAGCCCCACCTCCGGGACAGGGTTATCGAGTGGCTACACCTTC.

The chain employs TRBV7-8 and TRBJ1-6; D is ambiguous. In germline, CDR1 is SGHVS, CDR2 FQNEAQ. This CDR3 region has 17 residues. V shed 1 base and J shed 10 bases, with 20 bases lying between them. The CDR3 loop is CASSLDGRGLRTSPLHF. The CDR3 DNA reads TGTGCCAGCAGCTTAGATGGGCGGGGATTGCGCACATCACCCCTCCACTTT. The whole variable domain, remainder taken from reference TRBV7-8 and TRBJ1-6, is GAGVSQSPRYKVAKRGQDVALRCDPISGHVSLFWYQQALGQGPEFLTYFQNEAQLDKSGLPSDRFFAERPEGSVSTLKIQRTQQEDSAVYLCASSLDGRGLRTSPLHFGNGTRLTVT.